The clone carrying this T cell receptor beta chain was counted a single time. Its antigen remains unknown. Donors showed nominal health when sampled, although they likely had unrecorded immune exposures. The CDR3 totals 14 residues. Trimming took off 6 bases at V and 4 bases at J, with 16 bases between the two ends. The germline CDR1 and CDR2 sequences are SNHLY and FYNNEI. This specimen belongs to a study of cytomegalovirus exposure and HLA in healthy donors. Overall study findings and caveats: The likely explanation for a cluster of highly shared sequence variants was sequencing artifact.

Primers for the PCR totalled 60 Vbeta and 13 Jbeta. The repertoire was sequenced with immunoSEQ multiplex PCR; TCRdb's copy has only in-frame clones and lacks some. Of about 140,000 clones listed, approximately 82% are singletons. The sequencing input was PBMCs. This TCR derives from a woman aged 40 to 49 in good health and CMV-seronegative. V gene TRBV2 combines with J gene TRBJ2-7; D perhaps matches TRBD2 (5 bases). In DNA, the CDR3 is TGTGCCAGCAGGGGCGAGGGAGTCGAATACGAGCAGTACTTC. Translated: CASRGEGVEYEQYF. The full variable domain, with the rest looked up from reference TRBV2 and TRBJ2-7, is EPEVTQTPSHQVTQMGQEVILRCVPISNHLYFYWYRQILGQKVEFLVSFYNNEISEKSEIFDDQFSVERPDGSNFTLKIRSTKLEDSAMYFCASRGEGVEYEQYFGPGTRLTVT.